One and the same sample provided the 26 T cell receptor beta chains below, sequenced in a study of blood T cell repertoires in COVID-19. Measured with immunoSEQ multiplex PCR; TCRdb has only the in-frame clones, and not every one. The sample holds hundreds of thousands of clones, around nine tenths seen once. Sequences were obtained from peripheral blood. Every receptor here comes from a man in his sixties with COVID-19, enrolled during active disease.

The chain's CDR3 is CSARNGFEQYF. Here the CDR3 DNA reads TGCAGTGCTAGAAACGGGTTCGAGCAGTACTTC. The V and J genes are TRBV20-1 and TRBJ2-7; no clear D gene. Germline loops: CDR1 DFQATT, CDR2 SNEGSKA (reference sequence). The CDR3 is 11 residues long. V lost 2 bases and J lost 6, with 8 bases in between.

The chain joins TRBV6-6 to TRBJ2-7, with TRBD1 matching 11 bases. The CDR3 runs to 16 residues. With V trimmed by 5 bases and J by 4 bases, 10 bases remained unmatched. CDR1 is MNHNY, CDR2 SVGAGI, per germline (reference sequence). The CDR3 sequence: CASSLSPGQGGYEQYF. The CDR3 nucleotides are TGTGCCAGCAGTCTCTCTCCGGGACAGGGGGGATACGAGCAGTACTTC.

This chain connects TRBV4-1 to TRBJ2-7, with a possible D match to TRBD2 (6 bases). The CDR3 length is 15 residues. Germline V CDR1 and CDR2: MGHRA, YSYEKL. V gave up 1 base and J gave up 4 bases, with 14 bases separating them. The CDR3 here is CASSQGLVPTYEQYF. In DNA form, the CDR3 reads TGCGCCAGCAGCCAAGGACTAGTACCGACTTACGAGCAGTACTTC.

The chain has TRBV7-2 and TRBJ2-3; 8 positions agree with TRBD2. This CDR3 contains 16 residues. After removal of 5 bases from V and 4 bases from J, the junction contained 11 bases not matched to a gene. Germline lookup yields CDR1 SGHTA and CDR2 FQGNSA. The CDR3 spells CASSPPPGGRSDTQYF. The CDR3, as DNA: TGTGCCAGCAGCCCCCCTCCGGGAGGGCGTTCAGATACGCAGTATTTT.

This chain uses TRBV25-1 with TRBJ2-7, with 10 positions matching TRBD2. The length of the CDR3 is 16 residues. V lost 6 bases and J lost 0; bases outside the gene matches: 8. Per the germline V gene, CDR1 is MGHDK and CDR2 is SYGVNS. The CDR3 loop is CASSRTSGTSSYEQYF. Here the CDR3 DNA reads TGTGCCAGCAGCAGAACTAGCGGGACGAGCTCCTACGAGCAGTACTTC.

The chain combines TRBV7-9 with TRBJ2-7; TRBD1 might be the D (5 bases). Germline CDR1 SEHNR, CDR2 FQNEAQ (reference sequence). The CDR3 totals 16 residues. V gave up 5 bases and J gave up 2 bases, with 19 bases separating them. Here the CDR3 DNA reads TGTGCCAGCAGCCAGGGATTAATACAATTCACCTACGAGCAGTACTTC. It is translated as CASSQGLIQFTYEQYF.

This rearrangement joins TRBV5-1 to TRBJ2-7, with TRBD2 as a possible D gene (6 bases). Per germline, CDR1 SGHRS and CDR2 YFSETQ. The CDR3 is made up of 14 amino acids. The V and J ends lost 4 bases and 2 bases respectively, with 13 bases between them. The CDR3 region is CASSPWEAPYEQYF. The CDR3 nucleotides are TGCGCCAGCAGCCCGTGGGAGGCTCCCTACGAGCAGTACTTC.

The rearrangement links TRBV5-1 to TRBJ1-2; D might be TRBD1 (5 bases). Between the trimmed V and J ends, which lost 7 bases and 5 bases, there was a span of 15 bases. The CDR3 extends over 13 amino acids. CDR1 and CDR2 from the germline V gene are SGHRS and YFSETQ. The CDR3 loop is CASGTGTDYGYTF. CDR3 DNA: TGCGCCAGCGGAACCGGGACTGATTATGGCTACACCTTC.

The chain links TRBV4-1 to TRBJ1-1; D is ambiguous. The V end was cut by 4 bases, the J end by 1 base, with 16 bases between. There are 16 residues in the CDR3. Germline assignment: CDR1 MGHRA and CDR2 YSYEKL. This chain's CDR3 is CASSPSFLTRNTEAFF. CDR3 sequence (DNA): TGCGCCAGCAGCCCATCCTTCTTGACAAGGAACACTGAAGCTTTCTTT.

This chain links TRBV11-2 with TRBJ1-2; D is ambiguous. The V gene's germline CDR1 is SGHAT and CDR2 FQNNGV. Trimming shortened V by 2 bases and J by 2 bases, and 3 bases separated the two germline ends. The CDR3 has 12 residues. For the CDR3, the DNA is TGTGCCAGCAGCTTACCGAACTATGGCTACACCTTC. It specifies CASSLPNYGYTF.

V is TRBV5-8 and J is TRBJ2-1; weak D call: TRBD2 (6 bases). The CDR3 is 18 residues long. Trimming cost V 7 bases and J 2 bases, with 25 bases left between them. The germline V gene has CDR1 SGHTS and CDR2 YDEGEE. The CDR3 region is CASPFGVGLPRAYNEQFF. Written as DNA, the CDR3 is TGTGCCAGCCCTTTTGGGGTGGGACTGCCCCGGGCCTACAATGAGCAGTTCTTC.

This clone was found a few times. The gene calls are TRBV27 and TRBJ1-2, with a tentative D call TRBD1 (5 bases). The V gene lost 3 bases and the J gene lost 7 bases, with 15 bases spanning the gap. The V gene's germline CDR1 is MNHEY and CDR2 SMNVEV (reference sequence). This CDR3 has 14 amino acids. The CDR3 coding sequence is TGTGCCAGCAGTTTTGACAGAGACCTCGGTGGCTACACCTTC. This sequence encodes CASSFDRDLGGYTF.

This sequence joins TRBV7-9 and TRBJ1-1; D might be TRBD1 (5 bases). V gave up 4 bases and J gave up 1 base, with 19 bases separating them. The length of the CDR3 is 17 residues. Per germline, CDR1 SEHNR and CDR2 FQNEAQ (reference sequence). The CDR3 region has the DNA TGTGCCAGCAGCTACGCCCAGGGAAGGCCACAGAACACTGAAGCTTTCTTT. Protein sequence: CASSYAQGRPQNTEAFF.

This sequence joins TRBV5-1 and TRBJ2-3, with TRBD2 matching 9 bases. This CDR3 is 16 amino acids long. From germline, CDR1 is SGHRS and CDR2 YFSETQ. V lost 4 bases to trimming and J lost 0 bases; unmatched junction nucleotides: 6. The CDR3 protein is CASSQMTSGSTDTQYF. CDR3 coding DNA: TGCGCCAGCAGCCAGATGACTAGCGGAAGCACAGATACGCAGTATTTT.

This chain uses TRBV10-3 with TRBJ2-7, with D perhaps TRBD1 (5 bases). CDR1 and CDR2 (germline): ENHRY, SYGVKD. The V gene lost 4 bases and the J gene lost 4 bases, with 17 bases spanning the gap. This CDR3 has 15 amino acids. The CDR3 DNA reads TGTGCCATCAGTGGTGACCAGGGAAATAGTTACGAGCAGTACTTC. Translation gives CAISGDQGNSYEQYF.

The J gene is TRBJ2-1, the V gene TRBV28; TRBD2 aligns across 13 bases. The J segment lost 9 bases and the V segment lost 6 bases, leaving 5 bases of the junction unmatched. The CDR3 spans 14 residues. Germline CDR1 is MDHEN and CDR2 is SYDVKM. CDR3 coding DNA: TGTGCCAGCAGAAGGACTAGCGGGAGTGTTGAGCAGTTCTTC. It translates to CASRRTSGSVEQFF.

The rearrangement joins TRBV28 to TRBJ1-2; 9 bases line up with TRBD1. With V trimmed by 2 bases and J by 7 bases, 8 bases remained unmatched. CDR1 and CDR2 from the germline V gene are MDHEN and SYDVKM. The CDR3 totals 15 residues. The CDR3 is CASSLPGTGYSGYTF. CDR3 in DNA: TGTGCCAGCAGTTTACCCGGGACAGGGTATTCTGGCTACACCTTC.

The rearrangement links TRBV19 to TRBJ1-5; D is perhaps TRBD1 (5 bases). V gave up 5 bases and J gave up 3 bases, with 20 bases separating them. The CDR3 has 17 amino acids. From germline, CDR1 is LNHDA and CDR2 SQIVND (reference sequence). The CDR3 nucleotides read TGTGCCAGTAGTCCTCGCTGGTTGGCAGGGCCCAATCAGCCCCAGCATTTT. Protein: CASSPRWLAGPNQPQHF.

The chain uses TRBV7-2 and TRBJ1-2; 10 bases align to TRBD1. Germline assignment: CDR1 SGHTA and CDR2 FQGNSA. V shed 5 bases and J 2 bases; nucleotides not matched to a gene: 2. The CDR3 covers 14 residues. CDR3 loop: CASSTGQGNYGYTF. In DNA form, the CDR3 reads TGTGCCAGCAGCACGGGACAGGGGAACTATGGCTACACCTTC.

V usage is TRBV21-1 and J usage is TRBJ2-2; the table's D call, TRBD1, was not checked against the DNA. TRBV21-1 is flagged as a pseudogene. The CDR3 has 19 amino acids. CDR3 in amino acids: CASSNRHDDSAPDTGELFF. The CDR3 DNA reads as TGTGCCAGCAGCAATAGACATGACGACAGCGCCCCTGACACCGGGGAGCTGTTTTTT.

About this clone: The same CDR3 also results from other DNA sequences found in this sample. The V call is TRBV5-1, the J call TRBJ2-7; a possible D gene is TRBD2 (5 bases). The CDR3 covers 12 residues. The ends were cut back, 3 bases at V and 4 bases at J, with 8 bases in the middle. Germline V gene sequence: CDR1 SGHRS, CDR2 YFSETQ. The CDR3 protein is CASSSGTYEQYF. The CDR3 DNA follows: TGCGCCAGCAGCTCGGGAACTTACGAGCAGTACTTC.

This rearrangement joins TRBV2 to TRBJ1-1; D remains ambiguous. Trimming cost V 2 bases and J 4 bases, with 8 bases left between them. The CDR3 runs to 13 residues. Germline CDR1 reads SNHLY; CDR2 reads FYNNEI. The CDR3 DNA follows: TGTGCCAGCAGTGAACTCCCCCCCACTGAAGCTTTCTTT. It translates to CASSELPPTEAFF. The whole variable domain, remainder taken from reference TRBV2 and TRBJ1-1, is EPEVTQTPSHQVTQMGQEVILRCVPISNHLYFYWYRQILGQKVEFLVSFYNNEISEKSEIFDDQFSVERPDGSNFTLKIRSTKLEDSAMYFCASSELPPTEAFFGQGTRLTVV.

The chain couples TRBV7-9 to TRBJ2-1; 9 nucleotides align to TRBD2. This CDR3 comprises 17 residues. V lost 0 bases to trimming and J lost 4 bases; unmatched junction nucleotides: 7. The V gene's germline CDR1 is SEHNR and CDR2 FQNEAQ (reference sequence). In DNA, the CDR3 is TGTGCCAGCAGCTTAGCGGGGGTAGCGGGGGCGTACAATGAGCAGTTCTTC. Protein: CASSLAGVAGAYNEQFF. The complete variable domain, with remaining parts taken from reference TRBV7-9 and TRBJ2-1, reads DTGVSQNPRHKITKRGQNVTFRCDPISEHNRLYWYRQTLGQGPEFLTYFQNEAQLEKSRLLSDRFSAERPKGSFSTLEIQRTEQGDSAMYLCASSLAGVAGAYNEQFFGPGTRLTVL.

The chain is built from TRBV9 and TRBJ2-2; TRBD1 aligns across 10 bases. V trimming: 0 bases; J trimming: 4 bases; junction bases outside the gene matches: 3. Germline V gene lookup returns CDR1 SGDLS and CDR2 YYNGEE. This CDR3 is built from 16 residues. The CDR3 loop is CASSVGGTGATGELFF. In DNA, the CDR3 is TGTGCCAGCAGCGTAGGTGGGACAGGGGCCACCGGGGAGCTGTTTTTT.

The chain recombines TRBV10-1 with TRBJ2-6; 7 bases are shared with TRBD1. There are 16 residues in the CDR3. Germline V gene sequence: CDR1 WNHNN, CDR2 SYGVQD (reference sequence). V gave up 4 bases and J gave up 3 bases; unmatched junction bases: 6. This chain's CDR3 is CASSGTTGSGANVLTF. CDR3 in DNA: TGCGCCAGCAGTGGAACGACAGGGAGTGGGGCCAACGTCCTGACTTTC.

CDR3 region: CASSLGRTGGGLGTEAFF. In DNA form, the CDR3 reads TGTGCCAGCAGCTTAGGCAGGACAGGGGGCGGATTGGGAACTGAAGCTTTCTTT. This chain links TRBV11-2 with TRBJ1-1, with 11 bases lining up with TRBD1. V lost 1 base to trimming and J lost 5 bases; unmatched junction nucleotides: 12. CDR1 is SGHAT and CDR2 is FQNNGV in the germline V gene. The CDR3 contains 18 residues.